The source of this T cell receptor beta chain is a study of blood T cell repertoires in COVID-19. Background on the study: Whether acute or convalescent, the COVID-19 samples came from the United States, Italy and Spain. Sources were T cells, B-cell-depleted T cells, or PBMCs; the material itself was cDNA or gDNA.

V was clipped by 6 bases and J by 2 bases, with 8 bases between them. Germline assignment: CDR1 MNHNY and CDR2 SVGAGI (reference sequence). The CDR3 runs to 13 residues. In the original analysis: Cell counts per sample came from amplifying reference gene primers. Some clones are missing from TCRdb's copy, which holds only in-frame ones; the method was immunoSEQ multiplex PCR. V and J calls and clone size are copied from that table; D and trimming were computed from the DNA. The data show around 30,000 clones, with roughly 73% seen just once and 7.8% held by the top ten. The TCR originated in a woman in her 70s with active or convalescent COVID-19. This chain links TRBV6-6 with TRBJ1-5, with D maybe TRBD1 (6 bases). The sequencing input was peripheral blood. In DNA, the CDR3 is TGTGCCAGCAGATCAGGGGGCAATCAGCCCCAGCATTTT. Protein sequence: CASRSGGNQPQHF.